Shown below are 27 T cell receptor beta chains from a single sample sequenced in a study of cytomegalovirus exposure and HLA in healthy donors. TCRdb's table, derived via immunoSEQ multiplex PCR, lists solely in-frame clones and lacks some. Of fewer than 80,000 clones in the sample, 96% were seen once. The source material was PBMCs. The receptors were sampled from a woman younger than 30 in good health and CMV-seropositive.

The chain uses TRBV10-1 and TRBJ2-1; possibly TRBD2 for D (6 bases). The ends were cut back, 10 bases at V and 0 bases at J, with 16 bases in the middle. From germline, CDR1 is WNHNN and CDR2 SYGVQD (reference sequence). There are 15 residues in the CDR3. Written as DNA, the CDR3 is TGCGCCACGTCTAGGAGGGACTGCTCCTACAATGAGCAGTTCTTC. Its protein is CATSRRDCSYNEQFF.

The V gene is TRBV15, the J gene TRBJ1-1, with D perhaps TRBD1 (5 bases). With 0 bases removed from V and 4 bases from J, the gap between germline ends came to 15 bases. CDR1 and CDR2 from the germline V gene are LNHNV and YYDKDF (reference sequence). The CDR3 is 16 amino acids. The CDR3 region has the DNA TGTGCCACCAGCAGAGATTGGGGACTGGGGGGCACTGAAGCTTTCTTT. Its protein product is CATSRDWGLGGTEAFF. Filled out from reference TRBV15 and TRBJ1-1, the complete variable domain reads DAMVIQNPRYQVTQFGKPVTLSCSQTLNHNVMYWYQQKSSQAPKLLFHYYDKDFNNEADTPDNFQSRRPNTSFCFLDIRSPGLGDTAMYLCATSRDWGLGGTEAFFGQGTRLTVV.

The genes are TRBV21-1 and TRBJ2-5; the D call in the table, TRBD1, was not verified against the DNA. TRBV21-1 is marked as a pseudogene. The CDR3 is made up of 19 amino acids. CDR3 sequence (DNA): TGTGCCAGGGGGACAGGGGGCCCTAGCGGTGTTAGACGAGGGGAGACCCAGTACTTC. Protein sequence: CARGTGGPSGVRRGETQYF.

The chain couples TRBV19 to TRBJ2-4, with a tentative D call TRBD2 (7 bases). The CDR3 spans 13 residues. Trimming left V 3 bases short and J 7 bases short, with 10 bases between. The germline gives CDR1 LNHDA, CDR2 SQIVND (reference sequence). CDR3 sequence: CASSIKGGNIQYF. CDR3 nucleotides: TGTGCCAGTAGTATTAAGGGGGGGAACATTCAGTACTTC.

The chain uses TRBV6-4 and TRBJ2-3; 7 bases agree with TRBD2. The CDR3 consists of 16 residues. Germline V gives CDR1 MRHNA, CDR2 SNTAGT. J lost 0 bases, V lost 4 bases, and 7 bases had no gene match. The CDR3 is CASSAASGSSTDTQYF. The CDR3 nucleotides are TGTGCCAGCAGTGCGGCTAGCGGCTCTAGCACAGATACGCAGTATTTT.

The CDR3 here is CASSLTNTRDRVRYSNQPQHF. CDR3 bases: TGTGCCAGCAGTCTAACAAACACTCGGGACAGAGTTCGATATAGCAATCAGCCCCAGCATTTT. The chain is built from TRBV27 and TRBJ1-5; 7 bases agree with TRBD1. Germline V gene data show CDR1 as MNHEY and CDR2 as SMNVEV (reference sequence). V lost 5 bases, J lost 0 bases, and 22 bases stayed unmatched. The CDR3 is made up of 21 amino acids.

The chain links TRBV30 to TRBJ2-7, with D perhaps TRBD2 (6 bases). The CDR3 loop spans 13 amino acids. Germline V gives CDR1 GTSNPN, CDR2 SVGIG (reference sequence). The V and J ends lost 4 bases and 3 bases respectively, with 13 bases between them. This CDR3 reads CAWNGGTHYEQYF. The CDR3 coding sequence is TGTGCCTGGAACGGAGGGACCCACTACGAGCAGTACTTC.

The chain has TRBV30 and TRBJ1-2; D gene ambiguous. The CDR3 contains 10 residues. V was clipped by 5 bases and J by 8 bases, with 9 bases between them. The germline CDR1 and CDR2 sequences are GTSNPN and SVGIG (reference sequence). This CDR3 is CAWEGGGYTF. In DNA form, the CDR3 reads TGTGCCTGGGAGGGAGGGGGCTACACCTTC.

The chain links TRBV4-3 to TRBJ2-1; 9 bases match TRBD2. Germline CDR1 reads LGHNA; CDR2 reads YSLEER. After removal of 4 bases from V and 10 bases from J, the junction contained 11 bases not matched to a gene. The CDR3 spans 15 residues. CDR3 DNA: TGCGCCAGCAGCCCCCGGCTAGCGGGGAACGACGAGCAGTTCTTC. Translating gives CASSPRLAGNDEQFF.

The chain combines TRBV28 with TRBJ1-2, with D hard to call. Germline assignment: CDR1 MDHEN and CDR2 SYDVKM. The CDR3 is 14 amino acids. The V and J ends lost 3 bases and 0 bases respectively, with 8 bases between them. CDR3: CASSFSRSNYGYTF. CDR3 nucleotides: TGTGCCAGCAGTTTCTCCAGGTCTAACTATGGCTACACCTTC.

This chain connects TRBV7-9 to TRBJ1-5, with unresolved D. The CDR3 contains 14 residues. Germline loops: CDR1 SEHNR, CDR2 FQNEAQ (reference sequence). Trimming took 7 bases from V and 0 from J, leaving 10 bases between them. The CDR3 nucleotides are TGTGCCAGCAACCCTGTAGATAGCAATCAGCCCCAGCATTTT. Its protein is CASNPVDSNQPQHF.

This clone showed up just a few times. The CDR3 DNA reads as TGTGCCAGCATTTTAAGGAGGGGTGAGGGCCCGTACCAAGAGACCCAGTACTTC. It is translated as CASILRRGEGPYQETQYF. This chain links TRBV25-1 with TRBJ2-5, with D possibly being TRBD2 (6 bases). In germline, CDR1 is MGHDK, CDR2 SYGVNS. The CDR3 spans 18 residues. Trimming cost V 7 bases and J 0 bases, with 24 bases left between them.

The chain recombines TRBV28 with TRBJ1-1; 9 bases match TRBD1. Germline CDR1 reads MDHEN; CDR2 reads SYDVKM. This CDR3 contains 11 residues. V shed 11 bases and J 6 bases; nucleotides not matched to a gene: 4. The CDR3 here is CAGQGQAEAFF. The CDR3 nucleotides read TGTGCCGGACAGGGGCAGGCTGAAGCTTTCTTT.

Here the CDR3 reads CASSTLAGGRQETQYF. The CDR3 bases are TGTGCCAGCAGCACCCTAGCGGGAGGTAGACAAGAGACCCAGTACTTC. The chain uses TRBV7-2 and TRBJ2-5, with 11 bases lining up with TRBD2. Trimming at V came to 5 bases and at J to 2 bases, leaving 7 bases not matched to a gene. Germline values: CDR1 SGHTA, CDR2 FQGNSA. The CDR3 runs to 16 residues.

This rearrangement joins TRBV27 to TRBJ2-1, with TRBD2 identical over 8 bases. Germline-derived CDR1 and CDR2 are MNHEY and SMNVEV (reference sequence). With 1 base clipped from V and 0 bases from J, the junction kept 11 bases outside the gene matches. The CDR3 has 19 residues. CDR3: CASSLFGLAGLSSYNEQFF. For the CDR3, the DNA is TGTGCCAGCAGTTTATTTGGGCTAGCGGGCTTAAGCTCCTACAATGAGCAGTTCTTC.

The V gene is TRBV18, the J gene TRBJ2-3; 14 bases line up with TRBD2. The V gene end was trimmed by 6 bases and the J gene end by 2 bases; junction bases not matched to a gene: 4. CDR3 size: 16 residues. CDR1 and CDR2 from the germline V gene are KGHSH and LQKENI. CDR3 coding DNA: TGTGCCAGCTCCCCGGGACTAGCGGGGGCCACAGATACGCAGTATTTT. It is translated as CASSPGLAGATDTQYF.

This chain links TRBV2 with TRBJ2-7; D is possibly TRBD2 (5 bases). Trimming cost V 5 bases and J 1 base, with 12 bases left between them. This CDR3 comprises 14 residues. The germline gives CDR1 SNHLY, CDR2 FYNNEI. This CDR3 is CASSLTPGSYEQYF. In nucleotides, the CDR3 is TGTGCCAGCAGTCTGACCCCGGGGTCCTACGAGCAGTACTTC.

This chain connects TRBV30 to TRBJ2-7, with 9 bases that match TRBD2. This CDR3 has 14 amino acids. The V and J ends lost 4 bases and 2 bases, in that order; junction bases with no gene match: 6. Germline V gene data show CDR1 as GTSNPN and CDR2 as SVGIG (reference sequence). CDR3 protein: CAWTVAGEAYEQYF. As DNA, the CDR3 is TGTGCCTGGACTGTAGCGGGAGAAGCCTACGAGCAGTACTTC. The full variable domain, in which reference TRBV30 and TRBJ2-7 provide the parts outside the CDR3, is SQTIHQWPATLVQPVGSPLSLECTVEGTSNPNLYWYRQAAGRGLQLLFYSVGIGQISSEVPQNLSASRPQDRQFILSSKKLLLSDSGFYLCAWTVAGEAYEQYFGPGTRLTVT.

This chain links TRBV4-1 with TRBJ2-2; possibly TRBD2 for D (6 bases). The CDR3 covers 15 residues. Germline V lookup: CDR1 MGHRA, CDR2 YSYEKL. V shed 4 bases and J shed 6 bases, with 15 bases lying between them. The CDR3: CASSLLDWEAGELFF. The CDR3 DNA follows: TGCGCCAGCAGCCTCTTAGATTGGGAGGCCGGGGAGCTGTTTTTT.

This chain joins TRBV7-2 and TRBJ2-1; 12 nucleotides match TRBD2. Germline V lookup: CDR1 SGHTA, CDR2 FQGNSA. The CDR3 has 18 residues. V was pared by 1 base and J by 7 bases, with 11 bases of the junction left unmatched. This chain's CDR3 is CASSLVPMGLAGLNEQFF. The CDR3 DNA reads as TGTGCCAGCAGCTTAGTGCCGATGGGACTAGCGGGCCTAAATGAGCAGTTCTTC.

The CDR3: CASSIWPGVLANEQYF. The CDR3 DNA reads TGTGCCAGTAGTATTTGGCCTGGGGTACTAGCGAACGAGCAGTACTTC. V gene TRBV19 combines with J gene TRBJ2-7; 7 bases are a match to TRBD2. Germline V gene sequence: CDR1 LNHDA, CDR2 SQIVND (reference sequence). The CDR3 is 16 amino acids. The V segment lost 3 bases and the J segment 5 bases; nucleotides outside the gene matches: 13.

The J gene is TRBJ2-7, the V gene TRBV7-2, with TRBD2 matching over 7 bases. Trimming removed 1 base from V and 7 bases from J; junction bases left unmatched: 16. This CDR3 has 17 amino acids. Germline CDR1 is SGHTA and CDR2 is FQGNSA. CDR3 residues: CASSLGRSGTKAGEQYF. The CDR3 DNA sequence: TGTGCCAGCAGCTTAGGGCGCTCCGGGACTAAAGCGGGGGAGCAGTACTTC.

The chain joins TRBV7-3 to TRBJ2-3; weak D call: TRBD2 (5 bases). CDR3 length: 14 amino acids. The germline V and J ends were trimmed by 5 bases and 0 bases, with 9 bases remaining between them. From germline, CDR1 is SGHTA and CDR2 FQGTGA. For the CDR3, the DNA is TGTGCCAGCAGCCGTAGCGCGAGCACAGATACGCAGTATTTT. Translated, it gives CASSRSASTDTQYF.

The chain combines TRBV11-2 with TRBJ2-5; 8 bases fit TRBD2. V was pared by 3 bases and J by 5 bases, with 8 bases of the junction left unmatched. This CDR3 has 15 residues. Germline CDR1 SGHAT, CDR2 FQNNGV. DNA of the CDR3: TGTGCCAGCAGCTTTTTACGGGAGGGCCAGGAGACCCAGTACTTC. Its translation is CASSFLREGQETQYF.

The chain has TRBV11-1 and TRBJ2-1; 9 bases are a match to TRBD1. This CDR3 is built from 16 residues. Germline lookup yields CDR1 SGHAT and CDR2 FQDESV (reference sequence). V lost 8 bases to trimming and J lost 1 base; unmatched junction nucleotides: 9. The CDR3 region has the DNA TGTGCCAGCCGCGACTCGGACAGGGGATCCTACAATGAGCAGTTCTTC. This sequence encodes CASRDSDRGSYNEQFF.

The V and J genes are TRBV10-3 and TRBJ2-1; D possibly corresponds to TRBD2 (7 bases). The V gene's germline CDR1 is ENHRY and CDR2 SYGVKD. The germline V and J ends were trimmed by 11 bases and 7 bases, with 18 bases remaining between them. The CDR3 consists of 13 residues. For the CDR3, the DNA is TGTGCCTCAGTCGAGGGAGGGGGTAATGAGCAGTTCTTC. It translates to CASVEGGGNEQFF.

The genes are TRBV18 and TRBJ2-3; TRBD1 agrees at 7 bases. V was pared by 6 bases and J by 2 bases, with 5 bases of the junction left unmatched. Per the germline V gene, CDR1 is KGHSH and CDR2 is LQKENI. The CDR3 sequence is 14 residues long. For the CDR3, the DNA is TGTGCCAGCTCTTCGGGACAGTTCACAGATACGCAGTATTTT. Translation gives CASSSGQFTDTQYF.